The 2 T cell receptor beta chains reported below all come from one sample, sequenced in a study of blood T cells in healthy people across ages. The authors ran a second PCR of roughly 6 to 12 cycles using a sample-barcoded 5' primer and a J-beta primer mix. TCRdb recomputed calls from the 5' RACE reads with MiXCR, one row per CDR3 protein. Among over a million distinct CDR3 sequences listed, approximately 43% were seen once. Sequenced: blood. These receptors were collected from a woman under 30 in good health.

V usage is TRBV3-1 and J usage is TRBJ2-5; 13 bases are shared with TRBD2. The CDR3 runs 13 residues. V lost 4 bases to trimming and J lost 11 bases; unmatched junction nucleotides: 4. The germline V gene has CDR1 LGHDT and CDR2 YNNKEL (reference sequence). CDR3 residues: CASSPTSGRAQYF. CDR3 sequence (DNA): TGTGCCAGCAGCCCTACTAGCGGGAGGGCACAGTACTTC.

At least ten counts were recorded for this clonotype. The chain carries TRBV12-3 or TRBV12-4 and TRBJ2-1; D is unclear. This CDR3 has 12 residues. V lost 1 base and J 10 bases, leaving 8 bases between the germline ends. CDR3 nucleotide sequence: TGTGCCAGCAGTTTAGACTCCTTAGAGCAGTTCTTC. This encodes CASSLDSLEQFF.